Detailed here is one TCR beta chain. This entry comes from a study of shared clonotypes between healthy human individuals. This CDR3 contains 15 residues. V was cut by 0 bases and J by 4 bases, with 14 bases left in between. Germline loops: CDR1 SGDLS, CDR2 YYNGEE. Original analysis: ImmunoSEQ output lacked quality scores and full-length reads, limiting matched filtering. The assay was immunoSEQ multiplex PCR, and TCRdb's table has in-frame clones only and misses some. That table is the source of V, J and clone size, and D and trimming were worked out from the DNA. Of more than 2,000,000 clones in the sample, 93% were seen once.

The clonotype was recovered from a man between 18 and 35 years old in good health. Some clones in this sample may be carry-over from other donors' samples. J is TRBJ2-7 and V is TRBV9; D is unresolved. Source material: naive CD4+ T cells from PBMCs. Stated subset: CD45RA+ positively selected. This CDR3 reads CASSVEGGYEYEQYF. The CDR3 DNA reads TGTGCCAGCAGCGTAGAAGGTGGGTATGAATACGAGCAGTACTTC.